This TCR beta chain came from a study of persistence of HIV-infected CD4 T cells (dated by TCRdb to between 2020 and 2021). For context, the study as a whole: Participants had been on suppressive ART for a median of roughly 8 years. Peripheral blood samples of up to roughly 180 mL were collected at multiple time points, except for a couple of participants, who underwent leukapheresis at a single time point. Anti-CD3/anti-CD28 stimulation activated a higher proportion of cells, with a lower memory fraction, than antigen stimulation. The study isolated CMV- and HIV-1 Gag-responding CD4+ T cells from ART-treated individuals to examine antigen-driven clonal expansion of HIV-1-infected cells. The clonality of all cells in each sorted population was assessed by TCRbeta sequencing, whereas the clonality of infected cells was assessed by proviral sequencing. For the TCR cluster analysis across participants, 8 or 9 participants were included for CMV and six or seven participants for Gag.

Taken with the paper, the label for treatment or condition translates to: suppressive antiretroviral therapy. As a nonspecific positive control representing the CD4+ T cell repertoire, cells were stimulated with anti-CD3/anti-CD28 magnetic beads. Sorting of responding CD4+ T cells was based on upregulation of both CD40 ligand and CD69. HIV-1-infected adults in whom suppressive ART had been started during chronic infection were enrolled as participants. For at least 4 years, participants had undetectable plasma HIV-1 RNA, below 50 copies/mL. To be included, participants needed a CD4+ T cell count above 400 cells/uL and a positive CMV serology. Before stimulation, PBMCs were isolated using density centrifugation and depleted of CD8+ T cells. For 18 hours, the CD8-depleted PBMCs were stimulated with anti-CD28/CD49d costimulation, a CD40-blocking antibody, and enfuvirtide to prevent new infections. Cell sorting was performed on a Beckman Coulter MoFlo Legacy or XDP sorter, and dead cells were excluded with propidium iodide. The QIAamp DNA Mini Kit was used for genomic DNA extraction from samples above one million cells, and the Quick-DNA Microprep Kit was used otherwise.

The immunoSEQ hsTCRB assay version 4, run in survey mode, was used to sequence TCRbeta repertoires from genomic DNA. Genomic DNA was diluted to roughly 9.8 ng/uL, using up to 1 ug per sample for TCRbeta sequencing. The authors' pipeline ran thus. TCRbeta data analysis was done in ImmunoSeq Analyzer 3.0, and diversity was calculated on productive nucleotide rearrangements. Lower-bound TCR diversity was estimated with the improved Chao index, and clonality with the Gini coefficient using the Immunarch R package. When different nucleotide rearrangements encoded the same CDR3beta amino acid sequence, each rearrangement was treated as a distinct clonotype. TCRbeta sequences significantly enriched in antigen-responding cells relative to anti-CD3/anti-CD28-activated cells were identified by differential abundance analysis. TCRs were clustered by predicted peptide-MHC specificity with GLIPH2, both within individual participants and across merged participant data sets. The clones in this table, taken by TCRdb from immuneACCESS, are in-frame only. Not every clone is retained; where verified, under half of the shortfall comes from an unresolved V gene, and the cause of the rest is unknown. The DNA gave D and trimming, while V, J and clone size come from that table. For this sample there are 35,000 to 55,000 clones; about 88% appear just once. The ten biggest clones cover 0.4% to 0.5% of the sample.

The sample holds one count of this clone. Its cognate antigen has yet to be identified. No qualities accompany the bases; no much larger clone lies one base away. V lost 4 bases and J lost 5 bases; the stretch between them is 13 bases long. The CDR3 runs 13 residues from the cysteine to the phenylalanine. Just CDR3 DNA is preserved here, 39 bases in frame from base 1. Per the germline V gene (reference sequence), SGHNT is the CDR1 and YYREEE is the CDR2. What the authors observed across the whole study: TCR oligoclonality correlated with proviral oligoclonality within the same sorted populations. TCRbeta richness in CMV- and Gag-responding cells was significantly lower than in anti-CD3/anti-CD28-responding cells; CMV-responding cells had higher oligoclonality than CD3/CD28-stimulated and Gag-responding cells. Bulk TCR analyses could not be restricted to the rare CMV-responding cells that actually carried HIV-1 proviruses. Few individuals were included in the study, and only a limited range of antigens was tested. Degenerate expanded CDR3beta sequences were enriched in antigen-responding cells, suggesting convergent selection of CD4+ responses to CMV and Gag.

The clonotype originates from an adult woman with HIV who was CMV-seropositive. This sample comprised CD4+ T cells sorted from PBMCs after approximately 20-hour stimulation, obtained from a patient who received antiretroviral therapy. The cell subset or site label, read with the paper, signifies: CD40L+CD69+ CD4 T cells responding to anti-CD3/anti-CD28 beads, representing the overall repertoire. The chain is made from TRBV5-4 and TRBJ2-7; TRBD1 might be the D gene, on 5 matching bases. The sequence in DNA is TGTGCCAGCAGCCGTCCAGGGTTCGACGAGCAGTACTTC. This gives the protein CASSRPGFDEQYF.